This TCR beta chain was obtained from a study of response to subunit inactivated influenza vaccine. TCRdb recomputed calls from the RT-PCR reads with MiXCR, one row per CDR3 protein. The sample records 550,000 to 800,000 distinct CDR3 sequences, roughly 14% being singletons. Sample: PBMCs from blood, taken about 13 days after vaccination. The receptor's source is a man aged 45-60 years who received an inactivated influenza vaccine.

Written as DNA, the CDR3 is TGTGCCAGCAGCCAGCCGGGACAGGGAAAGGAAAAACTGTTTTTT. It is translated as CASSQPGQGKEKLFF. The chain uses TRBV4-2 and TRBJ1-4; 9 nucleotides align to TRBD1. This CDR3 comprises 15 residues. Germline CDR1 LGHNA, CDR2 YNFKEQ. With V trimmed by 3 bases and J by 8 bases, 7 bases remained unmatched.